This entry lists 20 T cell receptor beta chains sequenced from one sample in a study of Ad26.COV2.S vaccination and SARS-CoV-2 variants. Treatment: around 19 received Ad26.COV2.S at low or high dose, single or two shots; several received placebo; per-sample allocation not given. Following the first vaccine or placebo injection, samples were taken on day 63. Clones were sequenced by immunoSEQ multiplex PCR, and TCRdb holds only the in-frame ones, with some missing. The repertoire holds 200,000 to 300,000 clones, around nine tenths seen once, with roughly 10% in the top ten. Sample: peripheral blood, taken in a trial of Ad26.COV2.S vaccine versus placebo. The receptor source for this set is a person aged 18-60 years who received the Ad26.COV2.S COVID-19 vaccine or a placebo.

A word on this clone: Other DNA variants within this sample encode the same CDR3. The genes are TRBV7-2 and TRBJ2-7; D might be TRBD1 (5 bases). Germline V CDR1 and CDR2: SGHTA, FQGNSA. The CDR3 spans 14 residues. V lost 1 base and J lost 1, with 8 bases in between. CDR3 sequence: CASSLDAGSYEQYF. CDR3 nucleotide sequence: TGTGCCAGCAGCTTAGATGCAGGGTCCTACGAGCAGTACTTC. Drawing the rest from reference TRBV7-2 and TRBJ2-7, the complete variable domain is GAGVSQSPSNKVTEKGKDVELRCDPISGHTALYWYRQSLGQGLEFLIYFQGNSAPDKSGLPSDRFSAERTGGSVSTLTIQRTQQEDSAVYLCASSLDAGSYEQYFGPGTRLTVT.

The gene calls are TRBV19 and TRBJ1-1, with 7 bases fitting TRBD1. The CDR3 covers 14 residues. Germline V CDR1 and CDR2: LNHDA, SQIVND (reference sequence). V trimming: 5 bases; J trimming: 1 base; junction bases outside the gene matches: 4. CDR3 amino acids: CASSLRTGNTEAFF. CDR3 DNA sequence: TGTGCCAGTAGTCTCAGGACAGGGAACACTGAAGCTTTCTTT. The complete variable domain, with remaining parts taken from reference TRBV19 and TRBJ1-1, reads DGGITQSPKYLFRKEGQNVTLSCEQNLNHDAMYWYRQDPGQGLRLIYYSQIVNDFQKGDIAEGYSVSREKKESFPLTVTSAQKNPTAFYLCASSLRTGNTEAFFGQGTRLTVV.

This chain connects TRBV7-4 to TRBJ2-4; D gene uncertain. Trimming removed 6 bases from V and 3 bases from J, with 6 bases in between. Germline V CDR1 and CDR2: SGHVT, SQSDAQ. There are 12 residues in the CDR3. CDR3 sequence reads: CASRQGKNIQYF. CDR3 DNA sequence: TGTGCCAGCAGGCAAGGCAAAAACATTCAGTACTTC.

This clone was counted only a few times. The chain carries TRBV9 and TRBJ1-5; D is unresolved. Germline assignment: CDR1 SGDLS and CDR2 YYNGEE. This CDR3 is built from 15 residues. V gave up 0 bases and J gave up 5 bases, with 12 bases separating them. DNA for the CDR3: TGTGCCAGCAGCGTAGGGCCTACCCGGGATCAGCCCCAGCATTTT. It translates to CASSVGPTRDQPQHF. Using reference TRBV9 and TRBJ1-5 for the parts outside the CDR3, the full variable domain is DSGVTQTPKHLITATGQRVTLRCSPRSGDLSVYWYQQSLDQGLQFLIQYYNGEERAKGNILERFSAQQFPDLHSELNLSSLELGDSALYFCASSVGPTRDQPQHFGDGTRLSIL.

J is TRBJ2-5 and V is TRBV7-9; the match to TRBD1 covers 9 bases. Germline V lookup: CDR1 SEHNR, CDR2 FQNEAQ (reference sequence). V was pared by 4 bases and J by 4 bases, with 7 bases of the junction left unmatched. CDR3 size: 15 residues. In DNA, the CDR3 is TGTGCCAGCAGCTCCCCCGGGACAGGGCGAGAGACCCAGTACTTC. It specifies CASSSPGTGRETQYF.

The chain recombines TRBV18 with TRBJ2-7; the D is unclear. CDR3 length: 15 residues. From germline, CDR1 is KGHSH and CDR2 LQKENI. Trimming took 2 bases from V and 6 from J, leaving 17 bases between them. DNA for the CDR3: TGTGCCAGCTCACCAAGGGCCCCAACAAGCATCGAGCAGTACTTC. Protein product: CASSPRAPTSIEQYF.

The rearrangement uses TRBV3-1 (or the pseudogene TRBV3-2) and TRBJ2-2, with D hard to call. This CDR3 contains 18 residues. From germline, CDR1 is LGHDT and CDR2 YNNKEL (reference sequence). V was pared by 1 base and J by 0 bases, with 15 bases between. The CDR3 nucleotides read TGTGCCAGCAGCCAAGGGTGGATTTTAGCCCCGAACACCGGGGAGCTGTTTTTT. Amino acids: CASSQGWILAPNTGELFF.

The genes are TRBV6-1 and TRBJ2-6; the D gene could be TRBD1 or TRBD2 (6 bases each). CDR1 and CDR2 from the germline V gene are MNHNS and SASEGT. The CDR3 runs 18 residues. The germline V and J ends were trimmed by 0 bases and 1 base, with 13 bases remaining between them. The CDR3 sequence is CASSEAVGGLSGANVLTF. The CDR3 coding sequence is TGTGCCAGCAGTGAAGCGGTGGGGGGCCTGTCTGGGGCCAACGTCCTGACTTTC.

This CDR3 is CAISKSGTSGGSTDTQYF. CDR3 nucleotides: TGTGCCATCAGCAAATCCGGGACTAGCGGGGGGAGCACAGATACGCAGTATTTT. The rearrangement joins TRBV10-3 to TRBJ2-3, with 15 bases lining up with TRBD2. The germline V gene encodes CDR1 ENHRY and CDR2 SYGVKD. V lost 6 bases and J lost 0; bases outside the gene matches: 7. The CDR3 contains 18 residues.

The chain employs TRBV30 and TRBJ1-1; D remains ambiguous. CDR3 length: 15 amino acids. Germline V gene data show CDR1 as GTSNPN and CDR2 as SVGIG (reference sequence). Trimming stripped 2 bases from V and 0 bases from J, with 13 bases between. This CDR3 is CAWSRTDFMNTEAFF. CDR3 DNA sequence: TGTGCCTGGAGTCGTACGGACTTCATGAACACTGAAGCTTTCTTT. The whole variable domain, remainder taken from reference TRBV30 and TRBJ1-1, is SQTIHQWPATLVQPVGSPLSLECTVEGTSNPNLYWYRQAAGRGLQLLFYSVGIGQISSEVPQNLSASRPQDRQFILSSKKLLLSDSGFYLCAWSRTDFMNTEAFFGQGTRLTVV.

J is TRBJ2-5 and V is TRBV18, with TRBD2 identical over 10 bases. The CDR3 runs 18 residues. The junction had 16 bases not matched to a gene; V was cut back by 4 bases and J by 5 bases. Germline values: CDR1 KGHSH, CDR2 LQKENI. The CDR3 loop reads CASSLPGVAGGLSETQYF. CDR3 nucleotide sequence: TGTGCCAGCTCACTCCCCGGGGTAGCGGGAGGTCTCTCGGAGACCCAGTACTTC.

The chain uses TRBV5-8 and TRBJ2-3, with D possibly being TRBD2 (6 bases). Germline-derived CDR1 and CDR2 are SGHTS and YDEGEE. The V gene lost 4 bases and the J gene lost 0 bases, with 15 bases spanning the gap. CDR3 length equals 16 residues. The CDR3 nucleotides are TGTGCCAGCAGCAGGGAGGACTATACTAGCACAGATACGCAGTATTTT. Amino acids: CASSREDYTSTDTQYF.

The chain links TRBV28 to TRBJ2-7; possibly TRBD1 for D (5 bases). Per the germline V gene, CDR1 is MDHEN and CDR2 is SYDVKM. The CDR3 extends over 14 amino acids. V was pared by 3 bases and J by 4 bases, with 13 bases between. The CDR3 DNA sequence: TGTGCCAGCAGTTTGGGCAGGGTAGGATACGAGCAGTACTTC. Residues: CASSLGRVGYEQYF.

The CDR3 region has the DNA TGTGCCAGCAGCGACAGGGGGAAGTACAATGAGCAGTTCTTC. This translates into CASSDRGKYNEQFF. J is TRBJ2-1 and V is TRBV3-1 (or the pseudogene TRBV3-2), with TRBD1 matching 9 bases. The CDR3 is 14 residues long. Unmatched junction bases numbered 3, after V lost 5 bases and J lost 4 bases. Germline loops: CDR1 LGHDT, CDR2 YNNKEL (reference sequence).

V gene TRBV5-1 combines with J gene TRBJ2-3, with 11 bases that match TRBD2. The V gene's germline CDR1 is SGHRS and CDR2 YFSETQ. This CDR3 region has 16 residues. V was pared by 4 bases and J by 3 bases, with 7 bases of the junction left unmatched. The CDR3 region has the DNA TGCGCCAGCAGCCCAACTAGCGGGAGCCTAACAGATACGCAGTATTTT. Its translation is CASSPTSGSLTDTQYF.

The rearrangement links TRBV5-5 to TRBJ2-3; no reliable D call. V was pared by 4 bases and J by 2 bases, with 20 bases between. The CDR3 extends over 17 amino acids. Germline V gene data show CDR1 as SGHKS and CDR2 as YYEKEE (reference sequence). The CDR3 protein is CASSLLPPGQVTDTQYF. CDR3 nucleotide sequence: TGTGCCAGCAGCCTCCTTCCTCCCGGGCAGGTCACAGATACGCAGTATTTT.

This chain links TRBV6-5 with TRBJ2-7, with 9 bases fitting TRBD1. The germline CDR1 and CDR2 sequences are MNHEY and SVGAGI. With V trimmed by 6 bases and J by 3 bases, 3 bases remained unmatched. The CDR3 runs 13 residues. For the CDR3, the DNA is TGTGCCAGCAGGACAGGGGGTATCTACGAGCAGTACTTC. It codes for CASRTGGIYEQYF.

The rearrangement links TRBV11-2 to TRBJ2-7; possible D gene TRBD2, 6 bases. Trimming pared 7 bases from V and 4 bases from J, leaving 11 bases between. CDR3 length: 12 amino acids. The germline gives CDR1 SGHAT, CDR2 FQNNGV. The CDR3 region has the DNA TGTGCCAGCAACCTCGGGGGTTACGAGCAGTACTTC. It specifies CASNLGGYEQYF.

CDR3 nucleotide sequence: TGTGCCAGCAGCCAAGACCCGGGAAATCAGCCCCAGCATTTT. Translated: CASSQDPGNQPQHF. The J gene is TRBJ1-5, the V gene TRBV3-1 (or the pseudogene TRBV3-2); D remains ambiguous. CDR1 is LGHDT and CDR2 is YNNKEL in the germline V gene (reference sequence). Trimming took off 0 bases at V and 4 bases at J, with 7 bases between the two ends. The CDR3 runs 14 residues.

This clone came up once. The chain has TRBV5-1 and TRBJ2-5; 8 nucleotides agree with TRBD1. Germline lookup yields CDR1 SGHRS and CDR2 YFSETQ. CDR3 length equals 14 residues. The trim removed 7 bases at V and 1 base at J, leaving 6 bases unmatched. The CDR3 nucleotides are TGCGCCAGCGGCTCACAGGGGGTCCAAGAGACCCAGTACTTC. Protein product: CASGSQGVQETQYF.